These T cell receptor beta chains were read from a single sample in a study of CD8+CD57+ T cells in acquired aplastic anemia. TCRdb re-called the reads with MiXCR, one entry per CDR3 protein. This sample has around 150,000 distinct CDR3 sequences, with roughly 50% found just once. Sequenced: sorted CD4+, CD8+, or CD8+CD57+ T cells (not recorded which) from PBMCs. These receptors were collected from a human donor with aplastic anemia. CDR3s include the opening cysteine and the closing phenylalanine or tryptophan. A D gene is named only where the DNA matches it firmly. The size of a clone is reported for some rows only, either as once, few or many, or as a class for expanded clones.

TGCGCCAGCGAAGGGACGGACACAATTGCGAACACCTGGGAGCTGGTTTTT	CASEGTDTIANTWELVF	TRBJ2-2	TRBV10-1	-	-
TGCAGTGCCCGGCGGACTCCTTCCTACGAGCAGTGCTTC	CSARRTPSYEQCF	TRBJ2-7	TRBV20-1	-	-
TGTGCCATCAGTGCAGGGGGCGCGGACACTGAAGCTTTCTTT	CAISAGGADTEAFF	TRBJ1-1	TRBV10-3	TRBD1	few
TGTGCCAGCAGTTCATCAAGGGAGGGCAATCAGCCCCAGCATTTT	CASSSSREGNQPQHF	TRBJ1-5	TRBV27	-	-
TGTGCCAGCAGCTTAGGGACCAGGATTGGTGAAAAACTGTTTTTT	CASSLGTRIGEKLFF	TRBJ1-4	TRBV7-9	-	-
TGTGCCACCAGTGACCGGGACAGGGTATTGAATGAGCAGTTCTTC	CATSDRDRVLNEQFF	TRBJ2-1	TRBV24-1	TRBD1	-
TGCAGCGTTGAAGATGGACTAGCGGGAGGGCTCGATGAGCAGTTCTTC	CSVEDGLAGGLDEQFF	TRBJ2-1	TRBV29-1	TRBD2	few
TGCAGTGCCACGACAGGGATGGCAGATACGCAGTATTTT	CSATTGMADTQYF	TRBJ2-3	TRBV20-1	TRBD1	-
TGTGCCAGCAGCTTCGGCACAGGCGGGGCGGAGACCCAGTACTTC	CASSFGTGGAETQYF	TRBJ2-5	TRBV5-4	-	-
TGTGCCAGCCAAGAGACCCAGTACTTC	CASQETQYF	TRBJ2-5	TRBV25-1	-	many
TGTGCCAGCAGTGAGTCGGGGGGCGCGACGACTGAAGCTTTCTTT	CASSESGGATTEAFF	TRBJ1-1	TRBV2	-	-
TGTGCCAGCAGCCAAGGACGGGAGGGTTACGAGCAGTACTTC	CASSQGREGYEQYF	TRBJ2-7	TRBV7-9	TRBD2	many
TGTGCCAGTAGTATCGGACAGGGGTATCGTTCACCCCTCCACTTT	CASSIGQGYRSPLHF	TRBJ1-6	TRBV19	TRBD1	-
TGTGCCACCAGCAGGGGGACACAGGATTATAACTATGGCTACACCTTC	CATSRGTQDYNYGYTF	TRBJ1-2	TRBV15	-	many
TGCAGCGTTGTAGAAATGGAAGCCAAAAACATTCAGTACTTC	CSVVEMEAKNIQYF	TRBJ2-4	TRBV29-1	-	-
TGTGCCAGCAGCCACCCGGGACAGGGATTCTACGAGCAGTACTTC	CASSHPGQGFYEQYF	TRBJ2-7	TRBV12-3/TRBV12-4	TRBD1	-